Listed below are T cell receptor beta chains from one sample, sequenced in a study of cytomegalovirus exposure and HLA in healthy donors. Only in-frame clones appear in the TCRdb table, and some are missing; sequencing was by immunoSEQ multiplex PCR. The table records 150,000 or so clones, over 65% of them present only once. Source material: PBMCs. Receptor source: a woman in her thirties or forties in good health and CMV-seronegative. The conserved cysteine and the conserved F or W are not part of the CDR3 here. Each record gives: J gene, clone size, V gene, CDR3 protein. Some rows mark clone size as missing; the rest say once, few, many or name a class of expanded clone.

TRBJ2-5 | NA | TRBV5-3 | ARSLGEGAGETQY
TRBJ1-6 | once | TRBV14 | ASSQVRGSPLH
TRBJ1-1 | few | TRBV5-6 | ASSLYGRANTEAF
TRBJ2-5 | NA | TRBV18 | ASSRAIKETQY
TRBJ2-2 | NA | TRBV2 | ATRLAGGRTGELF
TRBJ2-7 | NA | TRBV14 | ASSLGRGLHYEQY
TRBJ1-1 | NA | TRBV2 | ASSESQAPNTEAF
TRBJ1-5 | NA | TRBV6-6 | ASSYAGQENQPQH
TRBJ1-5 | NA | TRBV7-9 | ASSLAGTGDQPQH
TRBJ1-1 | NA | TRBV2 | ASRATGGNTEAF
TRBJ2-3 | few | TRBV5-1 | ASSLVPEAGPTDTQY
TRBJ2-1 | NA | TRBV7-9 | SSSLARGVRSYNEQF
TRBJ2-2 | NA | TRBV7-2 | ASSYRDSGTGELF
TRBJ1-2 | NA | TRBV6-6 | ASSYSGQGNYGYT
TRBJ2-1 | NA | TRBV2 | ATNRGGRNEQF
TRBJ2-3 | NA | TRBV5-1 | ASSLAGGADTQY
TRBJ1-1 | NA | TRBV7-9 | ASSPPGAQEAF
TRBJ2-7 | NA | TRBV11-1 | ASSLDSHSYEQY
TRBJ1-3 | NA | TRBV6-5 | ASRTYRGRSNTIY
TRBJ1-6 | NA | TRBV6-5 | ASRLHNSPLH
TRBJ2-7 | NA | TRBV7-2 | ASSLIGLSRGGSTEQY
TRBJ2-3 | NA | TRBV18 | ASSPRAGGLSTDTQY
TRBJ1-1 | NA | TRBV19 | ASSTRQGTNTEAF
TRBJ1-1 | few | TRBV13 | ASRGTGNTEAF
TRBJ2-5 | few | TRBV5-1 | ASSLDRETQY
TRBJ1-5 | NA | TRBV4-1 | ASSQGEAGGQPQH
TRBJ2-1 | few | TRBV9 | ASSAIGGGYNEQF
TRBJ1-2 | NA | TRBV29-1 | SVPPGQAYGYT
TRBJ2-1 | NA | TRBV5-1 | ASSPGTSGAYNEQF
TRBJ1-2 | NA | TRBV4-1 | ASSQDQNAALSTGT
TRBJ2-7 | NA | TRBV7-8 | ASSRLGQHSYEKY
TRBJ2-5 | NA | TRBV2 | ASSGNREETQY
TRBJ2-5 | NA | TRBV7-9 | ASSLDGRGRLETQY
TRBJ2-3 | NA | TRBV2 | ASSDLSLGTDTQY
TRBJ1-5 | NA | TRBV23-1 | ASSQPTGVSQPQH
TRBJ1-1 | few | TRBV15 | ATSRERGMNTEAF
TRBJ2-7 | NA | TRBV7-2 | ASSLAAYEQY
TRBJ1-5 | once | TRBV7-9 | ASSLGSGGQPQH
TRBJ1-5 | NA | TRBV9 | ASSPSGGDYQPQH
TRBJ2-1 | few | TRBV6-6 | ASSYGQLNNEQF
TRBJ1-1 | many | TRBV4-1 | ASSQVGTEEAF
TRBJ2-5 | NA | TRBV5-1 | ASSYRDRGVTQY
TRBJ2-3 | once | TRBV13 | ASSSRTDSTDTQY
TRBJ1-1 | NA | TRBV12-5 | ASGPTRDRGAPGTEAF
TRBJ1-1 | NA | TRBV27 | ASRPGTAYVGTEAF
TRBJ2-3 | NA | TRBV27 | ASSFPGRNTQY
TRBJ1-5 | NA | TRBV28 | ASSSWQRRKDGGNQPQH
TRBJ2-3 | once | TRBV5-4 | ASSLEGDTQY
TRBJ2-1 | NA | TRBV4-1 | ASSRATIGDRGINEQF
TRBJ2-7 | NA | TRBV19 | ASSRTAFSYEQY
TRBJ1-1 | NA | TRBV4-1 | ASSHPRGMNTEAF
TRBJ1-6 | NA | TRBV10-3 | AITTGPDNSPLH
TRBJ2-7 | NA | TRBV5-6 | ASSSTGGSYEQY
TRBJ2-2 | NA | TRBV18 | ASRRTSGGAWTGELF
TRBJ2-5 | NA | TRBV18 | ASHRTSGKTQY
TRBJ2-5 | NA | TRBV7-2 | ASRTYVETETQY
TRBJ2-5 | NA | TRBV4-1 | ASSPGLAGVVETQY